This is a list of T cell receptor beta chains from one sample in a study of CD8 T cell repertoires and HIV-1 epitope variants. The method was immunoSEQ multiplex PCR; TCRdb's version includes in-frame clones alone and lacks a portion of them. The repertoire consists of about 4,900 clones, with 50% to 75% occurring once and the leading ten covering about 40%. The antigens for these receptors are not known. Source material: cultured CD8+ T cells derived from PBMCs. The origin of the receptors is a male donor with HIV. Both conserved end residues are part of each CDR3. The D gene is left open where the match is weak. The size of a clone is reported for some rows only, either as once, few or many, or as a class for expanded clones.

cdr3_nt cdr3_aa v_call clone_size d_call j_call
TGCGCCAGCAGCTTGACAGGGGGCGACACTGAAGCTTTCTTT CASSLTGGDTEAFF TRBV5-1 once TRBD1 TRBJ1-1
TGTGCCAGCAGCTTAGGGACGGGCGCCTACGAGCAGTACTTC CASSLGTGAYEQYF TRBV7-2 few . TRBJ2-7
TGTGCCAGCAGTTCAGGTGGCGGAAACACCATATATTTT CASSSGGGNTIYF TRBV27 . . TRBJ1-3
TGTGCCAGCAGCTTGGGACAGTACCTTCGTGAGCAGTACTTC CASSLGQYLREQYF TRBV11-3 . TRBD1 TRBJ2-7
TGTGCCAGTACCCCGGACAGGTTAAGCAATCAGCCCCAGCATTTT CASTPDRLSNQPQHF TRBV19 large TRBD1 TRBJ1-5
TGCGCCAGCAGTGAGACAGGTGAGAACACTGAAGCTTTCTTT CASSETGENTEAFF TRBV10-2 . . TRBJ1-1
TGTGCCAGCAGTCCGGGACCCACCGGGAACGAGCAGTACTTC CASSPGPTGNEQYF TRBV6-1 . . TRBJ2-7
TGTGCCAGCAGCTTAGGGACAGCTAGCACAGATACGCAGTATTTT CASSLGTASTDTQYF TRBV11-2 . . TRBJ2-3
TGTGCCAGCAGTGAAAGTCCTGCCCCCTACGAGCAGTACTTC CASSESPAPYEQYF TRBV6-1 few . TRBJ2-7
TGTGCCAGCAGCTCTGAAGAGACCCAGTACTTC CASSSEETQYF TRBV7-9 . . TRBJ2-5
TGTGCCAGCAGTGGTGGCGGGGGGGCTGACGAGCAGTACTTC CASSGGGGADEQYF TRBV9 . TRBD2 TRBJ2-7
TGTGCCAGCAGCACCGGGACCCTACGTGAGACCCAGTACTTC CASSTGTLRETQYF TRBV11-1 . . TRBJ2-5
TGTGCCACCAGCGAGGGGGGGTTCTATTCACCCCTCCACTTT CATSEGGFYSPLHF TRBV15 . . TRBJ1-6
TGCAGCGTTCGTCAACTAGCGGGAGTGGGCAATGAGCAGTTCTTC CSVRQLAGVGNEQFF TRBV29-1 few TRBD2 TRBJ2-1
TGTGCCAGCGCCACCCCCCTAACAGGGGACACTGAAGCTTTCTTT CASATPLTGDTEAFF TRBV7-9 . TRBD1 TRBJ1-1
TGTGCCAGCCGAATGGGAGGGGGTTGGACAGATACGCAGTATTTT CASRMGGGWTDTQYF TRBV2 . . TRBJ2-3
TGTGCCAGCAGTTTCAGGGGGACAGGGGGTCATACCTACGAGCAGTACTTC CASSFRGTGGHTYEQYF TRBV28 few TRBD1 TRBJ2-7
TGTGCCAGCAGCTTATACGGACAGACTTCACCCCTCCACTTT CASSLYGQTSPLHF TRBV13 . . TRBJ1-6
TGTGCCAGCAGCCTGGACAGGGAAGGAACTGAAGCTTTCTTT CASSLDREGTEAFF TRBV9 . TRBD1 TRBJ1-1
TGTGCCAGCAGCTTAAGAACAGGGGCGAACACCGGGGAGCTGTTTTTT CASSLRTGANTGELFF TRBV5-6 . TRBD1 TRBJ2-2
TGTGCCAGCAGCTTCTTGGGGGAGACAGGGGACACCGGGGAGCTGTTTTTT CASSFLGETGDTGELFF TRBV7-7 . TRBD1 TRBJ2-2
TGTGCCAGCAGTGAATTATTTGCAGGGGACTACGAGCAGTACTTC CASSELFAGDYEQYF TRBV25-1 . . TRBJ2-7
TGTGCCAGCAGTTGGGGACTAGCGGGGGGGCCCCACACCGGGGAGCTGTTTTTT CASSWGLAGGPHTGELFF TRBV28 . TRBD2 TRBJ2-2
TGTGCCAGCAGTGATCCGGACAGCGCTTGGGGGACCCAGTACTTC CASSDPDSAWGTQYF TRBV2 . . TRBJ2-5
TGTGCCAGCAGTCCAGGGTCGGGATACTACGAGCAGTACTTC CASSPGSGYYEQYF TRBV27 few . TRBJ2-7
TGTGCCAGCAGTTTATTGACTAGCGCAAATGAGCAGTTCTTC CASSLLTSANEQFF TRBV28 . TRBD2 TRBJ2-1
TGTGCCTGGAGTCAGGACAGGGATACCGGGGAGCTGTTTTTT CAWSQDRDTGELFF TRBV30 few TRBD1 TRBJ2-2
TGTGCCAGCTCGTACCAAGAGACCCAGTACTTC CASSYQETQYF TRBV18 . . TRBJ2-5
TGTGCCAGCAGTTACCCCAGACAGGGGGCTAAAGAGACCCAGTACTTC CASSYPRQGAKETQYF TRBV6-5 . TRBD1 TRBJ2-5
TGCGCCAGCAGCCTCCGGGTCAACACTGAAGCTTTCTTT CASSLRVNTEAFF TRBV5-1 few . TRBJ1-1
TGTGCCAGCAGCTTTGGCGGACCGAACCCAGCAACTAATGAAAAACTGTTTTTT CASSFGGPNPATNEKLFF TRBV12-1 medium-sized . TRBJ1-4
TGTGCCAGCAGCTTAGGCCGCACTAGCGGGAGGACCTACAATGAGCAGTTCTTC CASSLGRTSGRTYNEQFF TRBV7-6 . TRBD2 TRBJ2-1
TGTGCCAGCAGCTTTGGGACGGGCCTTAAAAACCTTTACAATGAGCAGTTCTTC CASSFGTGLKNLYNEQFF TRBV7-6 . . TRBJ2-1
TGTGCCAGCAGTCCCCAGGGGCAGAACACCGGGGAGCTGTTTTTT CASSPQGQNTGELFF TRBV2 . . TRBJ2-2
TGTGCCAGCAGCGCGGGGGTAGGGGTCACTGAAGCTTTCTTT CASSAGVGVTEAFF TRBV9 . . TRBJ1-1
TGTGCCAGCAGGGCCGGGACGGAGAACGAGCAGTACTTC CASRAGTENEQYF TRBV4-2 few . TRBJ2-7
TGTGCCAGTAGTACCCTAGCGACAGAATACGAGCAGTACTTC CASSTLATEYEQYF TRBV19 large . TRBJ2-7
TGTGCCAGCAGCCAGGGGGGCGGATCTGAAGCTTTCTTT CASSQGGGSEAFF TRBV7-2 . TRBD1 TRBJ1-1
TGTGCCAGCAGCTCCCTGCGGCCCACAGATACGCAGTATTTT CASSSLRPTDTQYF TRBV7-9 . . TRBJ2-3
TGTGCCAGCAGCCTCCAGGCTGGGGCCAACGTCCTGACTTTC CASSLQAGANVLTF TRBV7-2 . . TRBJ2-6
TGCGCCAGCAGCTTGGAGCGGATTAACACCGGGGAGCTGTTTTTT CASSLERINTGELFF TRBV5-1 . . TRBJ2-2
TGTGCCTGGAGCGCAGACAGGGGCTATAATTCACCCCTCCACTTT CAWSADRGYNSPLHF TRBV30 . TRBD1 TRBJ1-6
TGTGCCAGCAGCCGTCTACAGGGTAGCGGCGAGCAGTACTTC CASSRLQGSGEQYF TRBV6-5 few . TRBJ2-7
TGTGCCAGCAGTGACAGGAACACCGGGGAGCTGTTTTTT CASSDRNTGELFF TRBV6-4 few . TRBJ2-2
TGTGCCAGCAGTGAGGGTAGAACGGCTAGCGGGCCCCTCTGGTCCTACAATGAGCAGTTCTTC CASSEGRTASGPLWSYNEQFF TRBV2 . TRBD2 TRBJ2-1
TGCAGCGTTGGGGACAGGGTTTACCGTCAGCCCCAGCATTTT CSVGDRVYRQPQHF TRBV29-1 . TRBD1 TRBJ1-5
TGTGCCAGCAGCCTGAGTCGGAAGACCGGGGAGCTGTTTTTT CASSLSRKTGELFF TRBV11-2 . . TRBJ2-2
TGTGCCTGGAGTTTAGATAGCAATCAGCCCCAGCATTTT CAWSLDSNQPQHF TRBV30 . . TRBJ1-5
TGTGCCAGCAGCCAAACCCCCGGGACAGCTTATGGCTACACCTTC CASSQTPGTAYGYTF TRBV7-6 . TRBD1 TRBJ1-2
TGTGCCAGCAGTATAGACAGGAACTATGGCTACACCTTC CASSIDRNYGYTF TRBV27 few . TRBJ1-2